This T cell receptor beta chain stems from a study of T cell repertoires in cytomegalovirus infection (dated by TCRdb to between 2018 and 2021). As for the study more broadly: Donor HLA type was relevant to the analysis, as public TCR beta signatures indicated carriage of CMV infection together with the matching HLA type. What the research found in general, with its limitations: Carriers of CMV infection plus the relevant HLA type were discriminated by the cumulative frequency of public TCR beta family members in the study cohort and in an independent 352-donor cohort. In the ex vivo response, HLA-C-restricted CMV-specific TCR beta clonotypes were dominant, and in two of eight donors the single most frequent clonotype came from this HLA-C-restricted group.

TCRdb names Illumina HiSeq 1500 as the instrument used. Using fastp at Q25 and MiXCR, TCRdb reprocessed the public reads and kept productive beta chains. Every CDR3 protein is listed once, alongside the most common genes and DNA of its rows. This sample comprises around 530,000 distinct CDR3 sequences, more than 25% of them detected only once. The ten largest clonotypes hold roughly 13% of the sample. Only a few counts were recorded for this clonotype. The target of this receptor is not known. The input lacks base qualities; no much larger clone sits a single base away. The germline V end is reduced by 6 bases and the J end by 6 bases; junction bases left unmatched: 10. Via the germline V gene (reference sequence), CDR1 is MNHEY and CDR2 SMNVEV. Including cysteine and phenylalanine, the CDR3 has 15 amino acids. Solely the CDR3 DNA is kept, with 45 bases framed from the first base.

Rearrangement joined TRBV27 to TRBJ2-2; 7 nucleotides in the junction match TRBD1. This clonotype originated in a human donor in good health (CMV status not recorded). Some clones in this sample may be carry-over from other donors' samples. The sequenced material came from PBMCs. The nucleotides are TGTGCCAGCAGGATGAGAGGGGGCTTGGCCGGGGAGCTGTTTTTT. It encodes CASRMRGGLAGELFF.